The 7 T cell receptor beta chains given below trace back to one sample, sequenced in a study of pediatric ulcerative colitis. Sequencing used immunoSEQ multiplex PCR; TCRdb keeps in-frame clones, though not all of them. The data show 54,000 or so clones, 87% seen once. The sequencing sample was made of blood. These receptors all stem from a boy younger than 18 who was a control in a study of pediatric ulcerative colitis.

V and J are TRBV27 and TRBJ1-3, with a possible D match to TRBD1 (6 bases). CDR3 length equals 16 residues. In germline, CDR1 is MNHEY, CDR2 SMNVEV (reference sequence). Deletions cut 2 bases from V and 3 bases from J, with 14 bases between. CDR3 coding DNA: TGTGCCAGCAGTTTAGCGGGGGGGCTGAGTGGAAACACCATATATTTT. Translating it yields CASSLAGGLSGNTIYF.

This sequence joins TRBV27 and TRBJ2-7; D remains unclear. This CDR3 contains 13 residues. V lost 1 base and J lost 5, with 9 bases in between. CDR1 MNHEY and CDR2 SMNVEV come from the germline V gene (reference sequence). CDR3 nucleotides: TGTGCCAGCAGTTTATTATCAACCAACGAGCAGTACTTC. Translating gives CASSLLSTNEQYF.

The chain employs TRBV6-1 and TRBJ2-3; the match to TRBD1 covers 9 bases. V gave up 6 bases and J gave up 2 bases; unmatched junction bases: 3. The germline V gene encodes CDR1 MNHNS and CDR2 SASEGT. CDR3 length: 14 residues. CDR3 sequence (DNA): TGTGCCAGCAGCCGGGACAGGGACACAGATACGCAGTATTTT. Translated: CASSRDRDTDTQYF.

The chain combines TRBV7-2 with TRBJ2-1, with a weak D call TRBD1 (5 bases). V shed 6 bases and J shed 2 bases, with 20 bases lying between them. Germline CDR1 is SGHTA and CDR2 is FQGNSA. The CDR3 sequence is 17 residues long. The CDR3 reads CASSRTHRSSTYNEQFF. The CDR3 coding sequence is TGTGCCAGCAGTCGTACCCACAGGAGTTCTACCTACAATGAGCAGTTCTTC.

V and J are TRBV28 and TRBJ1-5, with TRBD1 as a possible D gene (6 bases). Germline values: CDR1 MDHEN, CDR2 SYDVKM. V shed 3 bases and J shed 4 bases, with 22 bases lying between them. This CDR3 contains 18 residues. The CDR3 sequence: CASSFSRRGAAKNQPQHF. CDR3 in DNA: TGTGCCAGCAGTTTTTCCCGCCGGGGGGCAGCCAAAAATCAGCCCCAGCATTTT.

The gene calls are TRBV7-8 and TRBJ1-2, with D possibly being TRBD1 (5 bases). The CDR3 has 14 residues. Per germline, CDR1 SGHVS and CDR2 FQNEAQ. Trimming took 6 bases from V and 4 from J, leaving 15 bases between them. The CDR3 spells CASRPGTEGYGYTF. The DNA of the CDR3 is TGTGCCAGCAGACCCGGGACCGAGGGCTATGGCTACACCTTC.

The V and J genes are TRBV7-6 and TRBJ2-3, with a weak D call TRBD2 (5 bases). Germline lookup yields CDR1 SGHVS and CDR2 FNYEAQ. Trimming removed 6 bases from V and 2 bases from J, with 15 bases in between. The CDR3 length is 15 residues. CDR3 sequence (DNA): TGTGCCAGCAGTTTGATAGCGTTCTCCACAGATACGCAGTATTTT. It encodes CASSLIAFSTDTQYF. Full variable domain (outside the CDR3, taken from reference TRBV7-6 and TRBJ2-3): GAGVSQSPRYKVTKRGQDVALRCDPISGHVSLYWYRQALGQGPEFLTYFNYEAQQDKSGLPNDRFSAERPEGSISTLTIQRTEQRDSAMYRCASSLIAFSTDTQYFGPGTRLTVL.